The 26 T cell receptor beta chains presented below share a single source sample, sequenced in a study of blood T cell repertoires in COVID-19. Sequencing was performed with immunoSEQ multiplex PCR; in TCRdb, only in-frame clones are kept and a portion is missing. Among about 60,000 clones, around 89% were seen once, and the ten largest hold 13% to 15%. The sequenced sample consisted of peripheral blood. Receptors were obtained from a woman between 55 and 75 years old with active COVID-19.

The CDR3 nucleotides are TGTGCCAGCAGCTCACGGGGGGGACCCACCGGGGAGACCCAGTACTTC. It yields the protein CASSSRGGPTGETQYF. The chain combines TRBV7-7 with TRBJ2-5; TRBD2 aligns across 8 bases. V lost 4 bases to trimming and J lost 5 bases; unmatched junction nucleotides: 12. Germline loops: CDR1 SSHAT, CDR2 FNYEAQ (reference sequence). This CDR3 is 16 amino acids long.

The chain couples TRBV2 to TRBJ2-3; D unresolved. The CDR3 sequence is 12 residues long. Between the trimmed V and J ends, which lost 7 bases and 6 bases, there was a span of 11 bases. Germline CDR1 SNHLY, CDR2 FYNNEI. DNA of the CDR3: TGTGCCAGCACCGCTGAGAGGGATACGCAGTATTTT. Protein sequence: CASTAERDTQYF.

This chain joins TRBV7-2 and TRBJ2-7, with a possible D match to TRBD2 (6 bases). There are 14 residues in the CDR3. Trimming stripped 9 bases from V and 0 bases from J, with 15 bases between. Germline V gene data show CDR1 as SGHTA and CDR2 as FQGNSA. This chain's CDR3 is CASKRTIASYEQYF. DNA for the CDR3: TGTGCCAGTAAAAGGACTATCGCCTCCTACGAGCAGTACTTC.

CDR3 sequence (DNA): TGCGCCAGCAGCCAAGAATTTAGCGCAGGGGGCATGGGTGGCTACACCTTC. It translates to CASSQEFSAGGMGGYTF. The J gene is TRBJ1-2, the V gene TRBV4-1; 8 bases map to TRBD1. The CDR3 covers 17 residues. The germline gives CDR1 MGHRA, CDR2 YSYEKL. V was clipped by 0 bases and J by 7 bases; unmatched bases: 13.

This clone was counted a few times. The J gene is TRBJ2-3, the V gene TRBV11-3; D remains ambiguous. The ends were cut back, 5 bases at V and 6 bases at J, with 18 bases in the middle. The CDR3 is 15 residues long. Germline V gives CDR1 SGHNT, CDR2 YENEEA. The CDR3 DNA is TGTGCCAGCAGCGATCGCTCTACTTTCGGGGATACGCAGTATTTT. Its protein product is CASSDRSTFGDTQYF.

The V and J genes are TRBV30 and TRBJ1-4, with D unclear. Germline loops: CDR1 GTSNPN, CDR2 SVGIG (reference sequence). The V gene lost 5 bases and the J gene lost 4 bases, with 14 bases spanning the gap. The CDR3 extends over 14 amino acids. The CDR3 DNA reads as TGTGCCTGGGGTCCCGGGTCTTTTAATGAAAAACTGTTTTTT. Protein: CAWGPGSFNEKLFF.

The V gene is TRBV9, the J gene TRBJ1-4, with 8 bases matching TRBD1. Per germline, CDR1 SGDLS and CDR2 YYNGEE. Trimming took 3 bases from V and 5 from J; bases not matched to a gene: 9. This CDR3 is built from 16 residues. CDR3 amino acids: CASSDAGGAYNEKLFF. For the CDR3, the DNA is TGTGCCAGCAGCGATGCAGGGGGCGCGTACAATGAAAAACTGTTTTTT.

The V gene is TRBV6-5, the J gene TRBJ1-5, with 7 bases aligning to TRBD1. CDR1 is MNHEY and CDR2 is SVGAGI in the germline V gene. V dropped 6 bases and J dropped 4; count of bases not matched to a gene: 0. CDR3 length: 12 amino acids. The chain's CDR3 is CASRTGNQPQHF. The DNA of the CDR3 is TGTGCCAGCAGGACAGGGAATCAGCCCCAGCATTTT.

The gene calls are TRBV5-1 and TRBJ1-4; 8 nucleotides agree with TRBD1. CDR3 length equals 15 residues. CDR1 and CDR2 from the germline V gene are SGHRS and YFSETQ. V gave up 0 bases and J gave up 8 bases; unmatched junction bases: 6. CDR3 sequence reads: CASSLDGRGREKLFF. CDR3 DNA: TGCGCCAGCAGCTTGGATGGCAGGGGGCGGGAAAAACTGTTTTTT.

V is TRBV4-2 and J is TRBJ1-3, with 7 bases that match TRBD1. Germline assignment: CDR1 LGHNA and CDR2 YNFKEQ. Trimming removed 0 bases from V and 7 bases from J; junction bases left unmatched: 6. CDR3 length equals 15 residues. The CDR3 reads CASSQDRTGGNTIYF. CDR3 nucleotide sequence: TGTGCCAGCAGCCAAGATCGGACAGGTGGCAACACCATATATTTT.

The chain links TRBV19 to TRBJ1-5, with 10 bases aligning to TRBD1. Germline assignment: CDR1 LNHDA and CDR2 SQIVND (reference sequence). With 2 bases clipped from V and 2 bases from J, the junction kept 12 bases outside the gene matches. The CDR3 contains 19 residues. DNA of the CDR3: TGTGCCAGTAGTATATTGAGGGGGGGACAGGGGTTTCGCAATCAGCCCCAGCATTTT. It specifies CASSILRGGQGFRNQPQHF.

V usage is TRBV11-2 and J usage is TRBJ2-7; 8 nucleotides line up with TRBD2. Germline-derived CDR1 and CDR2 are SGHAT and FQNNGV. CDR3 length equals 13 residues. J was trimmed by 7 bases and V by 5 bases; bases with no gene match: 7. This chain's CDR3 is CASSPGLAGEQYF. Here the CDR3 DNA reads TGTGCCAGCAGCCCCGGACTAGCTGGTGAGCAGTACTTC. Full variable domain (missing parts from reference TRBV11-2 and TRBJ2-7): EAGVAQSPRYKIIEKRQSVAFWCNPISGHATLYWYQQILGQGPKLLIQFQNNGVVDDSQLPKDRFSAERLKGVDSTLKIQPAKLEDSAVYLCASSPGLAGEQYFGPGTRLTVT.

Here the CDR3 DNA reads TGTGCCAGCAGCCAAGAATTGGGTAGGGGGCTACTCTACGAGCAGTACTTC. Its translation is CASSQELGRGLLYEQYF. The V call is TRBV4-2, the J call TRBJ2-7; 7 nucleotides line up with TRBD1. The germline CDR1 and CDR2 sequences are LGHNA and YNFKEQ. J gave up 3 bases and V 0 bases, and 11 bases lay outside the gene matches. This CDR3 spans 17 amino acids.

This clone was recorded only once. This chain links TRBV12-5 with TRBJ1-2, with TRBD1 as a possible D gene (5 bases). The CDR3 totals 13 residues. Germline V gene sequence: CDR1 LGHNT, CDR2 FRNRAP. Trimming left V 7 bases short and J 3 bases short, with 12 bases between. The CDR3 region has the DNA TGTGCTAGTGCCAAGACAGTTTACTATGGCTACACCTTC. It codes for CASAKTVYYGYTF.

J is TRBJ2-4 and V is TRBV9; a weak D match, TRBD2 (6 bases). CDR1 is SGDLS and CDR2 is YYNGEE in the germline V gene. The length of the CDR3 is 15 residues. The V end was cut by 0 bases, the J end by 0 bases, with 7 bases between. CDR3 nucleotides: TGTGCCAGCAGCGTAGAGGGACTAGCCAAAAACATTCAGTACTTC. This translates into CASSVEGLAKNIQYF. Variable domain in full (rest from reference TRBV9 and TRBJ2-4): DSGVTQTPKHLITATGQRVTLRCSPRSGDLSVYWYQQSLDQGLQFLIQYYNGEERAKGNILERFSAQQFPDLHSELNLSSLELGDSALYFCASSVEGLAKNIQYFGAGTRLSVL.

This rearrangement joins TRBV6-6 to TRBJ1-1; D remains unclear. Per germline, CDR1 MNHNY and CDR2 SVGAGI (reference sequence). The CDR3 is made up of 14 amino acids. With 2 bases removed from V and 1 base from J, the gap between germline ends came to 8 bases. CDR3 DNA: TGTGCCAGCAGTTACGAAGAGTCGAACACTGAAGCTTTCTTT. Translated: CASSYEESNTEAFF.

The genes are TRBV6-1 and TRBJ1-6; 8 nucleotides line up with TRBD1. CDR3 length: 15 amino acids. After removal of 2 bases from V and 6 bases from J, the junction contained 3 bases not matched to a gene. Germline CDR1 reads MNHNS; CDR2 reads SASEGT. The CDR3 coding sequence is TGTGCCAGCAGTGAACAGGGGGCGCGTAATTCACCCCTCCACTTT. As protein: CASSEQGARNSPLHF.

The gene calls are TRBV9 and TRBJ2-3; 8 bases align to TRBD2. The CDR3 consists of 17 residues. Germline V gene data show CDR1 as SGDLS and CDR2 as YYNGEE. V shed 3 bases and J 2 bases; nucleotides not matched to a gene: 11. The CDR3 nucleotides are TGTGCCAGCAGCGGCCTCCGGGCGGGGGGTTTCACAGATACGCAGTATTTT. It encodes CASSGLRAGGFTDTQYF.

This clone was seen just once. The V gene is TRBV14, the J gene TRBJ1-1; D gene unclear. This CDR3 is 14 amino acids long. Trimming stripped 1 base from V and 4 bases from J, with 10 bases between. Germline-derived CDR1 and CDR2 are SGHDN and FVKESK. CDR3 DNA sequence: TGTGCCAGCAGCCAAGTTTTCGGAGGCACTGAAGCTTTCTTT. Translation gives CASSQVFGGTEAFF. The entire variable domain, with the rest obtained from reference TRBV14 and TRBJ1-1, is as follows: EAGVTQFPSHSVIEKGQTVTLRCDPISGHDNLYWYRRVMGKEIKFLLHFVKESKQDESGMPNNRFLAERTGGTYSTLKVQPAELEDSGVYFCASSQVFGGTEAFFGQGTRLTVV.

This clone was seen just once. The chain links TRBV4-1 to TRBJ2-7, with 7 nucleotides matching TRBD1. In germline, CDR1 is MGHRA, CDR2 YSYEKL. This CDR3 is 16 amino acids long. V shed 0 bases, J shed 6 bases, and the junction held 11 bases outside the gene matches. Written as DNA, the CDR3 is TGCGCCAGCAGCCAAGAACGGCCAGGGGGTCCCTTCGAGCAGTACTTC. The encoded protein is CASSQERPGGPFEQYF.

This chain links TRBV5-1 with TRBJ2-5, with D unclear. With 0 bases removed from V and 5 bases from J, the gap between germline ends came to 11 bases. The CDR3 runs 14 residues. From germline, CDR1 is SGHRS and CDR2 YFSETQ. This CDR3 reads CASSLEVLSETQYF. The DNA of the CDR3 is TGCGCCAGCAGCTTGGAGGTTCTTAGCGAGACCCAGTACTTC.

The rearrangement links TRBV7-2 to TRBJ1-5; D uncertain. Trimming took 1 base from V and 0 from J, leaving 10 bases between them. This CDR3 has 16 residues. Germline V gives CDR1 SGHTA, CDR2 FQGNSA. The CDR3 region is CASSLEATHSNQPQHF. The CDR3 DNA sequence: TGTGCCAGCAGCTTAGAAGCGACTCATAGCAATCAGCCCCAGCATTTT.

The chain combines TRBV19 with TRBJ2-1; D might be TRBD1 (6 bases). The germline gives CDR1 LNHDA, CDR2 SQIVND (reference sequence). The V gene lost 3 bases and the J gene lost 4 bases, with 13 bases spanning the gap. CDR3 length: 15 residues. The CDR3 DNA sequence: TGTGCCAGTAGTATCCAAGGGGGTTCTTACAATGAGCAGTTCTTC. Translating gives CASSIQGGSYNEQFF.

The V call is TRBV7-3, the J call TRBJ2-2, with 8 bases identical to TRBD2. The CDR3 is 16 amino acids. V gave up 3 bases and J gave up 5 bases; unmatched junction bases: 8. Germline CDR1 and CDR2: SGHTA and FQGTGA. DNA of the CDR3: TGTGCCAGCAGCTTCTCGGGGGGGCCGAGAACCGGGGAGCTGTTTTTT. Amino acids: CASSFSGGPRTGELFF.

The sample holds a few counts of this clone. The genes are TRBV5-4 and TRBJ2-2; D remains unclear. Germline CDR1 reads SGHNT; CDR2 reads YYREEE (reference sequence). The CDR3 is 14 residues long. The V and J ends lost 1 base and 6 bases respectively, with 10 bases between them. CDR3 DNA sequence: TGTGCCAGCAGCTTGCAGAAAATCTCCGGGGAGCTGTTTTTT. Translated: CASSLQKISGELFF.

This sequence joins TRBV9 and TRBJ2-5; D ambiguous. V lost 0 bases and J lost 5, with 8 bases in between. Germline assignment: CDR1 SGDLS and CDR2 YYNGEE. This CDR3 is 13 amino acids long. CDR3: CASSVVNSETQYF. In DNA, the CDR3 is TGTGCCAGCAGCGTAGTGAACAGTGAGACCCAGTACTTC.